The T cell receptor beta chain described here comes from a study of blood T cell repertoires in COVID-19. Using immunoSEQ multiplex PCR, the repertoire was profiled, and TCRdb retains in-frame clones only, with some absent. Here the sample spans around 97,000 clones, 89% being singletons. This sequence originates from a woman older than 75 in a cohort sampled during active COVID-19. The sample was peripheral blood.

The chain's CDR3 is CSVGGGSPNQPQHF. In DNA, the CDR3 is TGCAGCGTGGGTGGCGGGAGTCCGAATCAGCCCCAGCATTTT. The genes are TRBV29-1 and TRBJ1-5; no clear D gene. Trimming stripped 6 bases from V and 4 bases from J, with 16 bases between. The V gene's germline CDR1 is SQVTM and CDR2 ANQGSEA. The CDR3 loop spans 14 amino acids.